A selection of T cell receptor beta chains follows, all from one sample in a study of cytomegalovirus exposure and HLA in healthy donors. TCRdb keeps only in-frame clones here, not all; method: immunoSEQ multiplex PCR. The sample lists about 160,000 clones, approximately 79% occurring once. Specimen: PBMCs. These receptors were collected from a middle-aged man in good health and CMV-seronegative. The conserved cysteine and the conserved F or W are not part of the CDR3 here. A D gene is named only where the DNA matches it firmly.

V	D	J	CDR3
TRBV19	TRBD1	TRBJ1-5	ASNRQGLGNQPQH
TRBV5-8	-	TRBJ1-5	ASSLTGSGNQPQH
TRBV27	TRBD1	TRBJ2-7	ASSLRGIYYEQY
TRBV25-1	TRBD1	TRBJ2-5	ASRGTGAQETQY
TRBV28	-	TRBJ2-3	ASSQFAGRTDTQY
TRBV6-5	-	TRBJ2-7	ASSLGTPTASQQY
TRBV7-6	-	TRBJ2-1	ASSPGTQQRLSYNEQF
TRBV5-4	TRBD1	TRBJ2-3	ASSRTGFTDTQY
TRBV2	TRBD2	TRBJ2-2	ASSATSGEVGELF
TRBV19	TRBD1	TRBJ1-5	ASSTAGDRGGPKGQPQH
TRBV5-4	-	TRBJ1-1	ASSLGVRGLNTEAF
TRBV6-5	-	TRBJ1-2	ASSKTEFNYGYT
TRBV5-1	-	TRBJ2-3	ASSLGGESTDTQY
TRBV30	TRBD1	TRBJ2-4	AWRRTGEGIQY
TRBV5-1	-	TRBJ2-1	ASSLGQKNEQF
TRBV27	-	TRBJ1-1	ASKAFMNTEAF
TRBV27	-	TRBJ2-2	ASSLRAGELF